One and the same sample provided the 27 T cell receptor beta chains below, sequenced in a study of blood T cell repertoires in COVID-19. Sequenced by immunoSEQ multiplex PCR; TCRdb stores in-frame clones only, minus some. The table lists approximately 120,000 clones, about 81% of them singletons. Sequenced material: peripheral blood. The receptor source for this set is a man younger than 40 with COVID-19, enrolled during active disease.

With regard to this clone: Distinct nucleotide sequences in the sample also encode this CDR3. The chain uses TRBV5-1 and TRBJ2-3; 15 positions match TRBD2. CDR1 and CDR2 (germline): SGHRS, YFSETQ. The ends lost 0 bases at V and 1 base at J; junction bases unmatched: 6. The CDR3 sequence is 19 residues long. The CDR3: CASSLGGLAGGPRTDTQYF. The CDR3 DNA sequence: TGCGCCAGCAGCTTGGGGGGACTAGCGGGAGGTCCTCGCACAGATACGCAGTATTTT.

This clone turned up a few times. This chain uses TRBV7-6 with TRBJ1-5; tentative D call: TRBD1 (6 bases). With 3 bases removed from V and 1 base from J, the gap between germline ends came to 16 bases. The length of the CDR3 is 17 residues. Germline CDR1 reads SGHVS; CDR2 reads FNYEAQ. CDR3 protein: CASSLLGRGGSNQPQHF. The CDR3, as DNA: TGTGCCAGCAGCTTGCTGGGCAGGGGAGGGAGCAATCAGCCCCAGCATTTT.

The chain is built from TRBV27 and TRBJ2-3, with D possibly matching TRBD1 (5 bases). The germline CDR1 and CDR2 sequences are MNHEY and SMNVEV (reference sequence). Trimming shortened V by 5 bases and J by 0 bases, and 12 bases separated the two germline ends. This CDR3 has 15 residues. The CDR3, as DNA: TGTGCCAGCAGTGGGTCGGACACTAGCACAGATACGCAGTATTTT. Translation gives CASSGSDTSTDTQYF.

The CDR3 DNA sequence: TGTGCCAGCAGTTTACTTACCGGGGTTGGGGCCAACGTCCTGACTTTC. It yields the protein CASSLLTGVGANVLTF. The chain joins TRBV27 to TRBJ2-6; tentative D call: TRBD2 (5 bases). CDR3 length equals 16 residues. Germline values: CDR1 MNHEY, CDR2 SMNVEV (reference sequence). The ends were cut back, 2 bases at V and 3 bases at J, with 11 bases in the middle. Filled out from reference TRBV27 and TRBJ2-6, the complete variable domain reads EAQVTQNPRYLITVTGKKLTVTCSQNMNHEYMSWYRQDPGLGLRQIYYSMNVEVTDKGDVPEGYKVSRKEKRNFPLILESPSPNQTSLYFCASSLLTGVGANVLTFGAGSRLTVL.

The chain carries TRBV19 and TRBJ1-5; D might be TRBD1 (5 bases). Between the trimmed V and J ends, which lost 5 bases and 4 bases, there was a span of 12 bases. This CDR3 spans 14 amino acids. Germline-derived CDR1 and CDR2 are LNHDA and SQIVND (reference sequence). DNA for the CDR3: TGTGCCAGTAGTGGCCAGGGTGGGAATCAGCCCCAGCATTTT. Protein product: CASSGQGGNQPQHF.

This clone was counted a single time. The J gene is TRBJ2-1, the V gene TRBV27; TRBD2 aligns across 10 bases. CDR3 length: 16 amino acids. With 0 bases clipped from V and 9 bases from J, the junction kept 8 bases outside the gene matches. From germline, CDR1 is MNHEY and CDR2 SMNVEV (reference sequence). The CDR3 loop reads CASSLSKLAGEREQFF. The DNA for the CDR3 is TGTGCCAGCAGTTTATCGAAGCTAGCGGGAGAACGTGAGCAGTTCTTC.

The chain combines TRBV5-8 with TRBJ2-7; D possibly corresponds to TRBD1 (5 bases). Germline assignment: CDR1 SGHTS and CDR2 YDEGEE. The CDR3 is 14 amino acids. V was pared by 5 bases and J by 0 bases, with 12 bases between. The CDR3 sequence: CASRRGRSSYEQYF. DNA for the CDR3: TGTGCCAGCAGAAGGGGCAGGAGCTCCTACGAGCAGTACTTC.

The chain recombines TRBV11-3 with TRBJ1-3, with D perhaps matching TRBD1 (6 bases). Germline assignment: CDR1 SGHNT and CDR2 YENEEA. V was cut by 3 bases and J by 3 bases, with 12 bases left in between. This CDR3 is 15 amino acids long. The CDR3 sequence: CASSLSQGFGNTIYF. The CDR3 DNA sequence: TGTGCCAGCAGCTTGAGCCAGGGGTTTGGAAACACCATATATTTT.

This chain joins TRBV7-3 and TRBJ2-3; 12 bases agree with TRBD2. Germline values: CDR1 SGHTA, CDR2 FQGTGA. Unmatched junction bases numbered 5, after V lost 5 bases and J lost 2 bases. CDR3 size: 16 residues. The CDR3 coding sequence is TGTGCCAGCAGCCCTACTAGCGGGAGGATCACAGATACGCAGTATTTT. It is translated as CASSPTSGRITDTQYF.

This chain links TRBV7-9 with TRBJ1-1; tentative D call: TRBD1 (6 bases). CDR1 and CDR2 (germline): SEHNR, FQNEAQ (reference sequence). The CDR3 runs 14 residues. The ends were cut back, 8 bases at V and 0 bases at J, with 13 bases in the middle. CDR3 sequence reads: CASLQGQMNTEAFF. In nucleotides, the CDR3 is TGTGCCAGCCTCCAGGGGCAGATGAACACTGAAGCTTTCTTT.

Here the CDR3 DNA reads TGTGCCAGCAGCTTGCGTGGGAGTGGGTATGAAAAACTGTTTTTT. Translated: CASSLRGSGYEKLFF. The chain has TRBV5-6 and TRBJ1-4; unclear D gene. Per germline, CDR1 SGHDT and CDR2 YYEEEE. Trimming removed 1 base from V and 6 bases from J, with 13 bases in between. The CDR3 contains 15 residues.

Only one count was recorded for this clone. The same CDR3 arises from other DNA sequences in this sample as well. J is TRBJ2-5 and V is TRBV15, with 7 bases fitting TRBD1. The CDR3 extends over 13 amino acids. V lost 3 bases and J lost 2; bases outside the gene matches: 0. Germline CDR1 reads LNHNV; CDR2 reads YYDKDF (reference sequence). Here the CDR3 reads CATSRGQQETQYF. In nucleotides, the CDR3 is TGTGCCACCAGCAGGGGACAGCAAGAGACCCAGTACTTC. The whole variable domain, filled in from reference TRBV15 and TRBJ2-5, reads DAMVIQNPRYQVTQFGKPVTLSCSQTLNHNVMYWYQQKSSQAPKLLFHYYDKDFNNEADTPDNFQSRRPNTSFCFLDIRSPGLGDTAMYLCATSRGQQETQYFGPGTRLLVL.

CDR3 coding DNA: TGTGCCAGCAGACGACAGGGGAGGGACGAGCAGTACTTC. Translating gives CASRRQGRDEQYF. The chain combines TRBV3-1 (or the pseudogene TRBV3-2) with TRBJ2-7, with D possibly being TRBD1 (8 bases). The length of the CDR3 is 13 residues. The V gene's germline CDR1 is LGHDT and CDR2 YNNKEL (reference sequence). Trimming removed 6 bases from V and 5 bases from J, with 14 bases in between.

The chain couples TRBV5-4 to TRBJ1-1; TRBD1 might be the D (5 bases). CDR1 is SGHNT, CDR2 YYREEE, per germline (reference sequence). Trimming removed 4 bases from V and 4 bases from J, with 14 bases in between. The CDR3 runs to 14 residues. This CDR3 is CASSGDGGGTEAFF. CDR3 nucleotide sequence: TGTGCCAGCAGCGGGGACGGGGGAGGCACTGAAGCTTTCTTT. The full variable domain, rest sourced from reference TRBV5-4 and TRBJ1-1, is ETGVTQSPTHLIKTRGQQVTLRCSSQSGHNTVSWYQQALGQGPQFIFQYYREEENGRGNFPPRFSGLQFPNYSSELNVNALELDDSALYLCASSGDGGGTEAFFGQGTRLTVV.

The V call is TRBV2, the J call TRBJ1-6; 8 bases match TRBD1. The CDR3 has 14 residues. Germline trimming cut 7 bases from V and 6 bases from J; bases unmatched to any gene: 5. Germline V gives CDR1 SNHLY, CDR2 FYNNEI. CDR3 loop: CASTSGQVNSPLHF. CDR3 nucleotide sequence: TGTGCCAGCACCTCGGGACAGGTTAATTCACCCCTCCACTTT.

The rearrangement uses TRBV7-3 and TRBJ2-5, with D possibly being TRBD2 (5 bases). The V gene lost 2 bases and the J gene lost 6 bases, with 16 bases spanning the gap. The CDR3 covers 15 residues. Germline V gene data show CDR1 as SGHTA and CDR2 as FQGTGA. This chain's CDR3 is CASSLDAGEGQTQYF. As DNA, the CDR3 is TGTGCCAGCAGCTTAGATGCGGGTGAAGGGCAGACCCAGTACTTC.

The V call is TRBV11-2, the J call TRBJ1-1, with D maybe TRBD1 (5 bases). Germline-derived CDR1 and CDR2 are SGHAT and FQNNGV. V lost 1 base, J lost 5 bases, and 11 bases lay in between. This CDR3 spans 14 amino acids. As DNA, the CDR3 is TGTGCCAGCAGCTTAGTACCCGGGGGGACTGAAGCTTTCTTT. It specifies CASSLVPGGTEAFF. The full variable domain, in which reference TRBV11-2 and TRBJ1-1 provide the parts outside the CDR3, is EAGVAQSPRYKIIEKRQSVAFWCNPISGHATLYWYQQILGQGPKLLIQFQNNGVVDDSQLPKDRFSAERLKGVDSTLKIQPAKLEDSAVYLCASSLVPGGTEAFFGQGTRLTVV.

The chain uses TRBV30 and TRBJ1-1; TRBD1 aligns across 9 bases. This CDR3 is 13 amino acids long. Trimming at V came to 3 bases and at J to 5 bases, leaving 4 bases not matched to a gene. The V gene's germline CDR1 is GTSNPN and CDR2 SVGIG (reference sequence). The DNA for the CDR3 is TGTGCCTGGAGCGGACAGGGGAGGACTGAAGCTTTCTTT. Its translation is CAWSGQGRTEAFF.

CDR3 in DNA: TGTGCCAGCAGTTCGGCACAGGGCGGCAATCAGCCCCAGCATTTT. The encoded protein is CASSSAQGGNQPQHF. The chain couples TRBV6-5 to TRBJ1-5, with a weak D call TRBD1 (6 bases). CDR3 size: 15 residues. Germline CDR1 reads MNHEY; CDR2 reads SVGAGI. Trimming left V 4 bases short and J 2 bases short, with 12 bases between.

The gene calls are TRBV14 and TRBJ2-1; TRBD2 aligns across 14 bases. Losses at the gene ends were 4 bases for V and 3 bases for J; bases not matched to a gene: 5. CDR1 SGHDN and CDR2 FVKESK come from the germline V gene. CDR3 length: 17 amino acids. As DNA, the CDR3 is TGTGCCAGCAGCCGACCGGGACTAGCGGGGGACTACAATGAGCAGTTCTTC. Translation: CASSRPGLAGDYNEQFF.

The chain employs TRBV7-2 and TRBJ1-3, with D tentatively TRBD1 (6 bases). The CDR3 is 14 residues long. V dropped 3 bases and J dropped 4 bases, with 10 bases sitting between them. CDR1 is SGHTA, CDR2 FQGNSA, per germline. CDR3 sequence reads: CASSFQTGGNTIYF. Here the CDR3 DNA reads TGTGCCAGCAGCTTCCAGACAGGCGGAAACACCATATATTTT.

The genes are TRBV27 and TRBJ2-5; D call uncertain. The CDR3 is 13 residues long. Germline V lookup: CDR1 MNHEY, CDR2 SMNVEV (reference sequence). Trimming shortened V by 6 bases and J by 2 bases, and 10 bases separated the two germline ends. The CDR3 loop reads CASSISYQETQYF. CDR3 in DNA: TGTGCCAGCAGCATATCCTATCAAGAGACCCAGTACTTC.

The V and J genes are TRBV19 and TRBJ2-2, with TRBD2 matching 13 bases. Trimming at V came to 7 bases and at J to 3 bases, leaving 17 bases not matched to a gene. CDR1 LNHDA and CDR2 SQIVND come from the germline V gene (reference sequence). This CDR3 comprises 20 residues. CDR3 in DNA: TGTGCCAGTACCACACTTCTTTTGGGACTAGCGGGATCTTACACCGGGGAGCTGTTTTTT. Its translation is CASTTLLLGLAGSYTGELFF.

This clone has a handful of counts. The gene calls are TRBV30 and TRBJ1-1, with a tentative D call TRBD1 (6 bases). V was pared by 0 bases and J by 3 bases, with 8 bases between. The length of the CDR3 is 13 residues. Germline CDR1 GTSNPN, CDR2 SVGIG (reference sequence). CDR3 protein: CAWSVQGYTEAFF. In DNA form, the CDR3 reads TGTGCCTGGAGTGTCCAGGGGTACACTGAAGCTTTCTTT.

This chain links TRBV28 with TRBJ1-6, with D unresolved. This CDR3 is built from 12 residues. Germline V gene lookup returns CDR1 MDHEN and CDR2 SYDVKM. Between the trimmed V and J ends, which lost 1 base and 13 bases, there was a span of 8 bases. This CDR3 is CASSLSRDPLHF. The CDR3 DNA reads TGTGCCAGCAGTTTATCCCGGGATCCCCTCCACTTT.

The V call is TRBV30, the J call TRBJ2-7, with D uncertain. Germline CDR1 GTSNPN, CDR2 SVGIG (reference sequence). The CDR3 runs 13 residues. Between the trimmed V and J ends, which lost 0 bases and 3 bases, there was a span of 9 bases. CDR3 amino acids: CAWSVGNNYEQYF. CDR3 bases: TGTGCCTGGAGTGTGGGCAACAACTACGAGCAGTACTTC.

This clone was detected once. The V call is TRBV9, the J call TRBJ2-6, with 10 nucleotides matching TRBD1. This CDR3 contains 21 residues. V dropped 4 bases and J dropped 0; count of bases not matched to a gene: 16. CDR1 is SGDLS and CDR2 is YYNGEE in the germline V gene. The CDR3 DNA follows: TGTGCCAGCAGCATACGGCCCGCCTGGGACAGGGGTTACTCTGGGGCCAACGTCCTGACTTTC. Amino acids: CASSIRPAWDRGYSGANVLTF. Full variable domain (outside the CDR3, taken from reference TRBV9 and TRBJ2-6): DSGVTQTPKHLITATGQRVTLRCSPRSGDLSVYWYQQSLDQGLQFLIQYYNGEERAKGNILERFSAQQFPDLHSELNLSSLELGDSALYFCASSIRPAWDRGYSGANVLTFGAGSRLTVL.